This TCR beta chain was sequenced for a study of blood T cell repertoires in COVID-19. Study details: Specimens from acute and convalescent COVID-19 originated in the United States, Italy and Spain. PBMCs, B-cell-depleted T cells, or T cells were the source of the cDNA or gDNA that made up the material.

Trimming took 6 bases from V and 5 from J; bases not matched to a gene: 11. There are 15 residues in the CDR3. Germline CDR1 reads MRHNA; CDR2 reads SNTAGT. Per the original data handling: Reference gene primers were amplified, and this amplification served to estimate nucleated cell counts. TCRdb's copy holds only in-frame clones and misses some; the assay was immunoSEQ multiplex PCR. V, J and clone size are those of that table, while D and trimming were read from the DNA. Here the sample spans 220,000 or so clones, approximately 88% being singletons. The receptor was derived from a man aged 55 to 70 who had recovered from COVID-19. V and J are TRBV6-4 and TRBJ2-5, with 8 bases lining up with TRBD2. Sequencing was carried out using peripheral blood. The CDR3, as DNA: TGTGCCAGCAGCCAGGGGACTAGACTTGGTGAGACCCAGTACTTC. Translated, it gives CASSQGTRLGETQYF.